This passage covers 27 T cell receptor beta chains from one sample sequenced in a study of cytomegalovirus exposure and HLA in healthy donors. The PCR made use of 60 Vbeta and 13 Jbeta primers. Measured with immunoSEQ multiplex PCR; TCRdb has only the in-frame clones, and not every one. The sample includes just over 150,000 clones, 70% to 90% of them seen just once. The sequenced material came from PBMCs. These receptors all stem from a man between 18 and 35 years old in good health and CMV-seropositive.

This rearrangement joins TRBV6-1 to TRBJ1-3, with TRBD1 identical over 9 bases. Germline CDR1 MNHNS, CDR2 SASEGT. The V gene end was trimmed by 0 bases and the J gene end by 4 bases; junction bases not matched to a gene: 10. This CDR3 has 18 residues. The CDR3 DNA reads TGTGCCAGCAGTGAAGCCCTCCAGTTAGGGACAGGGGGAAACACCATATATTTT. It yields the protein CASSEALQLGTGGNTIYF.

The rearrangement links TRBV7-8 to TRBJ2-7; tentatively, D is TRBD1 (6 bases). Germline assignment: CDR1 SGHVS and CDR2 FQNEAQ. V was pared by 0 bases and J by 4 bases, with 22 bases between. This CDR3 region has 18 residues. The CDR3 region is CASSLAGKSWTVPYEQYF. CDR3 in DNA: TGTGCCAGCAGCTTAGCGGGCAAGAGTTGGACAGTTCCTTACGAGCAGTACTTC.

V and J are TRBV7-2 and TRBJ1-2; 8 bases agree with TRBD1. V shed 1 base and J 7 bases; nucleotides not matched to a gene: 5. In germline, CDR1 is SGHTA, CDR2 FQGNSA. The CDR3 totals 14 residues. The CDR3 DNA reads as TGTGCCAGCAGCTTAGAGGGGACAGGTCGTGGCTACACCTTC. Protein: CASSLEGTGRGYTF.

This chain uses TRBV12-5 with TRBJ1-2, with 7 bases identical to TRBD1. Unmatched junction bases numbered 3, after V lost 6 bases and J lost 2 bases. This CDR3 is built from 13 residues. CDR1 and CDR2 from the germline V gene are LGHNT and FRNRAP. The CDR3 DNA follows: TGTGCTAGTGGCCAGGACAGGAACTATGGCTACACCTTC. Translation: CASGQDRNYGYTF.

CDR3 loop: CASSLGGPGELFF. The DNA for the CDR3 is TGCGCCAGCAGCTTGGGGGGGCCCGGGGAGCTGTTTTTT. This chain connects TRBV5-1 to TRBJ2-2, with TRBD1 as a possible D gene (6 bases). Trimming took off 0 bases at V and 6 bases at J, with 6 bases between the two ends. The germline V gene has CDR1 SGHRS and CDR2 YFSETQ. This CDR3 comprises 13 residues.

The chain joins TRBV5-1 to TRBJ1-6; 9 bases line up with TRBD1. J lost 7 bases, V lost 3 bases, and 8 bases had no gene match. The V gene's germline CDR1 is SGHRS and CDR2 YFSETQ. CDR3 length: 16 residues. The CDR3 reads CASSWAPGTGNSPLHF. As DNA, the CDR3 is TGCGCCAGCAGCTGGGCCCCCGGGACAGGGAATTCACCCCTCCACTTT.

This chain uses TRBV5-6 with TRBJ2-1, with D tentatively TRBD2 (5 bases). CDR3 length equals 14 residues. Germline lookup yields CDR1 SGHDT and CDR2 YYEEEE. The germline V and J ends were trimmed by 4 bases and 1 base, with 9 bases remaining between them. The CDR3 protein is CASSPGNSYNEQFF. The CDR3 DNA follows: TGTGCCAGCAGCCCGGGGAATTCCTACAATGAGCAGTTCTTC.

The chain couples TRBV30 to TRBJ1-5, with 7 nucleotides matching TRBD1. Germline V gene lookup returns CDR1 GTSNPN and CDR2 SVGIG (reference sequence). With V trimmed by 0 bases and J by 4 bases, 6 bases remained unmatched. The length of the CDR3 is 15 residues. DNA for the CDR3: TGTGCCTGGAGTGTGGAGACAGGGAATAATCAGCCCCAGCATTTT. Translating it yields CAWSVETGNNQPQHF.

V is TRBV9 and J is TRBJ2-3; 15 bases agree with TRBD2. Germline V CDR1 and CDR2: SGDLS, YYNGEE. With V trimmed by 4 bases and J by 4 bases, 7 bases remained unmatched. The CDR3 covers 17 residues. In nucleotides, the CDR3 is TGTGCCAGCAGCACGAGGACTAGCGGGGGGGTGTCAGATACGCAGTATTTT. It codes for CASSTRTSGGVSDTQYF.

The rearrangement uses TRBV7-6 and TRBJ2-2, with unresolved D. V was trimmed by 5 bases and J by 4 bases, leaving 14 bases between them. CDR1 and CDR2 from the germline V gene are SGHVS and FNYEAQ. This CDR3 region has 15 residues. The CDR3 DNA sequence: TGTGCCAGCAGCCACAATAAGATGGTCACCGGGGAGCTGTTTTTT. It translates to CASSHNKMVTGELFF.

The V and J genes are TRBV7-2 and TRBJ2-7, with 10 bases that match TRBD2. V dropped 4 bases and J dropped 2; count of bases not matched to a gene: 8. The CDR3 is made up of 16 amino acids. The germline V gene has CDR1 SGHTA and CDR2 FQGNSA. CDR3 bases: TGTGCCAGCAGCTCGGTACTAGCGGGGACCCCCTACGAGCAGTACTTC. Translation gives CASSSVLAGTPYEQYF.

This chain connects TRBV5-6 to TRBJ2-1; 12 nucleotides line up with TRBD2. Germline lookup yields CDR1 SGHDT and CDR2 YYEEEE. With V trimmed by 3 bases and J by 3 bases, 10 bases remained unmatched. This CDR3 is 18 amino acids long. CDR3 region: CASSSPRTSGVSYNEQFF. DNA of the CDR3: TGTGCCAGCAGCTCGCCCCGGACTAGCGGGGTGAGCTACAATGAGCAGTTCTTC.

The gene calls are TRBV6-5 and TRBJ1-1, with D unresolved. The V gene's germline CDR1 is MNHEY and CDR2 SVGAGI. This CDR3 contains 13 residues. V was clipped by 5 bases and J by 8 bases, with 15 bases between them. The CDR3 DNA follows: TGTGCCAGCAGTGACGGGTCAAGGCGGGAAGCTTTCTTT. Residues: CASSDGSRREAFF.

This chain connects TRBV7-9 to TRBJ1-1, with D possibly TRBD1 on 5 matching bases. The CDR3 is made up of 14 amino acids. Germline CDR1 SEHNR, CDR2 FQNEAQ (reference sequence). The V end lost 0 bases, the J end lost 1 base, and 6 bases lay between the germline ends. CDR3 DNA: TGTGCCAGCAGCTTAGCGACAGAGAACACTGAAGCTTTCTTT. Encoded protein: CASSLATENTEAFF.

This clone was seen once. This chain uses TRBV19 with TRBJ2-3; 8 nucleotides align to TRBD1. The CDR3 is 14 residues long. V lost 3 bases to trimming and J lost 3 bases; unmatched junction nucleotides: 2. Germline V gene lookup returns CDR1 LNHDA and CDR2 SQIVND (reference sequence). CDR3 coding DNA: TGTGCCAGTAGTATGGACAGGGCAACAGATACGCAGTATTTT. It translates to CASSMDRATDTQYF.

V and J are TRBV27 and TRBJ1-2; TRBD1 matches at 10 bases. The CDR3 extends over 13 amino acids. Trimming cost V 3 bases and J 9 bases; bases outside gene matches: 4. The V gene's germline CDR1 is MNHEY and CDR2 SMNVEV (reference sequence). CDR3 amino acids: CASSFRDRGSYTF. The DNA for the CDR3 is TGTGCCAGCAGTTTTAGGGACAGGGGAAGCTACACCTTC.

The table lists this clone with a few counts. The J gene is TRBJ1-4, the V gene TRBV9, with 7 bases that match TRBD1. The CDR3 extends over 16 amino acids. Losses at the gene ends were 0 bases for V and 8 bases for J; bases not matched to a gene: 10. CDR1 is SGDLS and CDR2 is YYNGEE in the germline V gene. The CDR3 DNA sequence: TGTGCCAGCAGCGTAGAAGGAGGGGGCGATCGGGAAAAACTGTTTTTT. As protein: CASSVEGGGDREKLFF.

The rearrangement uses TRBV30 and TRBJ2-7, with D possibly matching TRBD2 (6 bases). Per germline, CDR1 GTSNPN and CDR2 SVGIG (reference sequence). CDR3 length: 15 residues. V was pared by 2 bases and J by 0 bases, with 14 bases between. CDR3 sequence (DNA): TGTGCCTGGAGTACAATCCGGGGGAGCTCCTACGAGCAGTACTTC. It translates to CAWSTIRGSSYEQYF.

The CDR3 nucleotides read TGCGCCAGCAGCCAAGATGTAGGGGCAGGGGGCTCATACTACGAGCAGTACTTC. The encoded protein is CASSQDVGAGGSYYEQYF. The rearrangement joins TRBV4-1 to TRBJ2-7; 8 positions agree with TRBD1. The CDR3 length is 18 residues. V shed 0 bases, J shed 3 bases, and the junction held 13 bases outside the gene matches. Germline assignment: CDR1 MGHRA and CDR2 YSYEKL.

The chain employs TRBV19 and TRBJ2-7; D remains unclear. Trimming removed 2 bases at V and 5 bases at J, with 10 bases between. CDR3 size: 13 residues. The germline V gene has CDR1 LNHDA and CDR2 SQIVND (reference sequence). CDR3 coding DNA: TGTGCCAGTAGTATAACAGTGTTTGACGAGCAGTACTTC. As protein: CASSITVFDEQYF.

This chain connects TRBV4-3 to TRBJ1-2; the match to TRBD1 covers 7 bases. Germline V gene sequence: CDR1 LGHNA, CDR2 YSLEER. J gave up 0 bases and V 3 bases, and 10 bases lay outside the gene matches. The CDR3 is made up of 17 amino acids. The CDR3 nucleotides are TGCGCCAGCAGCCAGGGCACAGGGGACGTATCTAACTATGGCTACACCTTC. It specifies CASSQGTGDVSNYGYTF.

The gene calls are TRBV29-1 and TRBJ2-2; D might be TRBD1 (6 bases). The V end was cut by 3 bases, the J end by 6 bases, with 17 bases between. Germline V lookup: CDR1 SQVTM, CDR2 ANQGSEA. CDR3 length: 15 amino acids. This chain's CDR3 is CSVDPGTKGAGELFF. The CDR3, as DNA: TGCAGCGTTGACCCCGGCACTAAGGGGGCCGGGGAGCTGTTTTTT.

This clone has just a few counts. The J gene is TRBJ1-1, the V gene TRBV4-2; a possible D gene is TRBD1 (5 bases). Trimming removed 0 bases at V and 4 bases at J, with 15 bases between. The CDR3 has 16 amino acids. CDR1 is LGHNA, CDR2 YNFKEQ, per germline. The CDR3 DNA is TGTGCCAGCAGCCAAGACGCCGGCCAGGGTGGCACTGAAGCTTTCTTT. Its protein is CASSQDAGQGGTEAFF.

This rearrangement joins TRBV5-1 to TRBJ2-1, with D possibly being TRBD2 (7 bases). This CDR3 has 15 amino acids. V was trimmed by 3 bases and J by 5 bases, leaving 15 bases between them. Germline V gene data show CDR1 as SGHRS and CDR2 as YFSETQ. CDR3 amino acids: CASSWGGLEDNEQFF. CDR3 coding DNA: TGCGCCAGCAGCTGGGGGGGGCTCGAGGACAATGAGCAGTTCTTC.

V usage is TRBV5-5 and J usage is TRBJ1-2, with a possible D match to TRBD1 (5 bases). Trimming took off 4 bases at V and 4 bases at J, with 11 bases between the two ends. Germline V CDR1 and CDR2: SGHKS, YYEKEE (reference sequence). This CDR3 is built from 13 residues. DNA of the CDR3: TGTGCCAGCAGCGTAGGACACAGCTATGGCTACACCTTC. This encodes CASSVGHSYGYTF.

This sequence joins TRBV27 and TRBJ2-5; a possible D gene is TRBD2 (6 bases). The J call is doubtful: the DNA matches TRBJ2-7 better. CDR1 and CDR2 from the germline V gene are MNHEY and SMNVEV (reference sequence). CDR3 size: 15 residues. The CDR3 coding sequence is TGTGCCAGCAGTGCTGATTTGGGGGGTAAATACGAGCAGTACTTC. Protein: CASSADLGGKYEQYF.

This chain links TRBV30 with TRBJ1-6, with 7 bases aligning to TRBD1. CDR1 and CDR2 (germline): GTSNPN, SVGIG (reference sequence). Germline trimming cut 5 bases from V and 0 bases from J; bases unmatched to any gene: 1. The CDR3 covers 14 residues. The CDR3 here is CAWRTGSYNSPLHF. The CDR3 nucleotides read TGTGCCTGGCGGACAGGCTCCTATAATTCACCCCTCCACTTT.